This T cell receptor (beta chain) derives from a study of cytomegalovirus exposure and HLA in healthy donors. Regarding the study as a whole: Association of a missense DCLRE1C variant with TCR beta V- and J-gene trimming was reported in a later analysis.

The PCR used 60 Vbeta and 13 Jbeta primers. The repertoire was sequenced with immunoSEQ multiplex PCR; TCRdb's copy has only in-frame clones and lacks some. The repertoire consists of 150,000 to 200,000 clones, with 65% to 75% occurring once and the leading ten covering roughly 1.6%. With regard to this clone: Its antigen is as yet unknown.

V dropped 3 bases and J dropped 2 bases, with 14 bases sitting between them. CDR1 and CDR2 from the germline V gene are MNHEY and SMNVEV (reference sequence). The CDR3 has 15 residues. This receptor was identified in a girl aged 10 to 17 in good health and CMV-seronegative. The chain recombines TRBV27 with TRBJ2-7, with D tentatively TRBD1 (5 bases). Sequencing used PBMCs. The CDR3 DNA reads TGTGCCAGCAGTTTTAGGGGCCGCACCACCTACGAGCAGTACTTC. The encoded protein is CASSFRGRTTYEQYF.